This T cell receptor beta chain was sequenced during a study of T cell changes during pregnancy in multiple sclerosis (dated by TCRdb to about 2019). The study in broad terms: In women with multiple sclerosis, the researchers looked at how the T cell repertoire shifted as pregnancy progressed.

To note about this clone: The antigen it binds to is not known. The sample holds no much larger clone one base away, and base qualities are not on file.

Including the terminal cysteine and phenylalanine, the CDR3 comprises 14 residues. Just CDR3 DNA is preserved here, 42 bases in frame from base 1. V loses 2 bases, J loses 4 bases, and the germline ends lie 12 bases apart. For CDR1 and CDR2, the germline V gene lists SGHDT and YYEEEE. The library was made by the immunoSEQ multiplex PCR assay. Held by TCRdb, this immuneACCESS table contains in-frame sequences only and omits some clones. Under half of the omission traces to an unresolved V gene where checked; the cause of the rest is unknown. The sample has about 58,000 clones on record, about 90% of them singletons. The ten top clones hold roughly 0.48% of the sample.

The clonotype was recovered from a female donor in good health, enrolled as a control in a pregnancy study. The sample was CD4+ T cells from peripheral blood mononuclear cells, taken after pregnancy. The chain was built from TRBV5-6 and TRBJ2-5, and perhaps TRBD2 as D gene, on 6 matching bases. The CDR3 is CASSFLVGGETQYF. The DNA is TGTGCCAGCAGCTTTCTTGTCGGGGGAGAGACCCAGTACTTC.